Below, 22 T cell receptor beta chains from the same sample are listed, as sequenced in a study of T-cell memory formation after mild COVID-19. TCRdb passed the 5' RACE reads through MiXCR, listing each CDR3 protein once. The data contain about 290,000 distinct CDR3 sequences, more than 15% of them singletons. Sequenced material: PBMCs or a T cell subset sorted from them (not recorded which). These receptors were obtained from a young man who had mild COVID-19 (a few samples of this study predate the infection). Cell type and time point are not known.

The chain employs TRBV5-6 and TRBJ1-3; possible D gene TRBD1, 5 bases. CDR1 is SGHDT, CDR2 YYEEEE, per germline. The CDR3 is 16 residues long. The V and J ends lost 4 bases and 3 bases respectively, with 17 bases between them. CDR3 in amino acids: CASSPLEGARGNTIYF. In nucleotides, the CDR3 is TGTGCCAGCAGCCCCCTCGAAGGGGCTCGTGGAAACACCATATATTTT.

This clonotype came up a few times. The chain combines TRBV29-1 with TRBJ1-1; the D gene is possibly TRBD1 (5 bases). V lost 5 bases to trimming and J lost 1 base, with 17 bases between them. CDR3 length: 15 residues. Germline V gives CDR1 SQVTM, CDR2 ANQGSEA. CDR3 sequence: CSVIPRDRRNTEAFF. The CDR3 DNA reads as TGCAGCGTTATACCCCGGGACCGCCGGAACACTGAAGCTTTCTTT.

V and J are TRBV7-2 and TRBJ2-5; tentative D call: TRBD1 (6 bases). Trimming pared 0 bases from V and 6 bases from J, leaving 11 bases between. The CDR3 extends over 14 amino acids. CDR1 is SGHTA and CDR2 is FQGNSA in the germline V gene. CDR3: CASSLAGATQTQYF. CDR3 nucleotide sequence: TGTGCCAGCAGCTTAGCGGGGGCTACGCAGACCCAGTACTTC.

J is TRBJ2-1 and V is TRBV7-8; TRBD2 is a possible D gene (6 bases). The germline CDR1 and CDR2 sequences are SGHVS and FQNEAQ. The CDR3 covers 15 residues. V was trimmed by 0 bases and J by 4 bases, leaving 10 bases between them. The CDR3 loop is CASSLAELAYNEQFF. CDR3 nucleotide sequence: TGTGCCAGCAGCTTAGCCGAACTAGCTTACAATGAGCAGTTCTTC.

This clonotype was picked up a small number of times. CDR3 residues: CASSRLAGGPDEQFF. CDR3 DNA: TGTGCCAGCAGTCGACTAGCGGGGGGGCCGGATGAGCAGTTCTTC. This chain links TRBV6-5 with TRBJ2-1; 14 bases agree with TRBD2. Germline loops: CDR1 MNHEY, CDR2 SVGAGI. This CDR3 spans 15 amino acids. The trim removed 5 bases at V and 8 bases at J, leaving 5 bases unmatched.

This chain connects TRBV10-1 to TRBJ2-7, with D tentatively TRBD1 (5 bases). Germline values: CDR1 WNHNN, CDR2 SYGVQD (reference sequence). The V end lost 3 bases, the J end lost 7 bases, and 13 bases lay between the germline ends. The CDR3 is 13 amino acids. In DNA, the CDR3 is TGCGCCAGCAGTGAACCAGGGCTGGGGGAGCAGTACTTC. Protein sequence: CASSEPGLGEQYF.

The chain is built from TRBV12-3 or TRBV12-4 and TRBJ2-3, with 8 bases aligning to TRBD2. Germline trimming cut 7 bases from V and 5 bases from J; bases unmatched to any gene: 17. The CDR3 consists of 17 residues. The chain's CDR3 is CASKGLVVAGGLDTQYF. CDR3 bases: TGTGCCAGCAAGGGCCTCGTTGTGGCGGGGGGTTTAGATACGCAGTATTTT.

The chain joins TRBV7-2 to TRBJ1-5, with unresolved D. The CDR3 is 13 residues long. V shed 1 base and J shed 6 bases, with 7 bases lying between them. Germline V lookup: CDR1 SGHTA, CDR2 FQGNSA. The CDR3 sequence: CASSLEVRQPQHF. Here the CDR3 DNA reads TGTGCCAGCAGCTTAGAGGTTCGTCAGCCCCAGCATTTT.

V gene TRBV5-5 combines with J gene TRBJ1-2; D ambiguous. The CDR3 is 14 residues long. V dropped 3 bases and J dropped 8 bases, with 17 bases sitting between them. CDR1 and CDR2 (germline): SGHKS, YYEKEE (reference sequence). This CDR3 reads CASSYKGSAPGYTF. In DNA form, the CDR3 reads TGTGCCAGCAGCTACAAAGGGTCGGCCCCCGGCTACACCTTC.

The J gene is TRBJ1-1, the V gene TRBV29-1; D gene ambiguous. V was pared by 3 bases and J by 4 bases, with 15 bases between. The length of the CDR3 is 14 residues. CDR1 and CDR2 (germline): SQVTM, ANQGSEA. The CDR3 is CSVDAIQLGTEAFF. For the CDR3, the DNA is TGCAGCGTTGACGCAATTCAGTTGGGCACTGAAGCTTTCTTT.

The chain combines TRBV11-3 with TRBJ2-7, with D uncertain. The CDR3 is 12 amino acids. Trimming removed 3 bases from V and 7 bases from J, with 10 bases in between. Germline V gives CDR1 SGHNT, CDR2 YENEEA. CDR3 amino acids: CASSLAVGEQYF. As DNA, the CDR3 is TGTGCCAGCAGCTTGGCCGTTGGGGAGCAGTACTTC.

J is TRBJ2-1 and V is TRBV28; TRBD2 matches at 10 bases. The germline V gene encodes CDR1 MDHEN and CDR2 SYDVKM. V gave up 4 bases and J gave up 6 bases; unmatched junction bases: 6. The CDR3 contains 15 residues. The CDR3 loop is CASSSLAGGFNEQFF. The CDR3 nucleotides are TGTGCCAGCAGTTCTTTAGCGGGGGGCTTCAATGAGCAGTTCTTC.

In its sample, this clonotype was seen a few times. This chain uses TRBV5-6 with TRBJ2-5; D is ambiguous. V shed 4 bases and J shed 5 bases, with 15 bases lying between them. This CDR3 has 14 amino acids. Germline CDR1 reads SGHDT; CDR2 reads YYEEEE. For the CDR3, the DNA is TGTGCCAGCAGCGCAGAGGAAGAGTGGGAGACCCAGTACTTC. This sequence encodes CASSAEEEWETQYF.

There are many counts of this clonotype. J is TRBJ1-5 and V is TRBV4-3; D remains ambiguous. Germline V gives CDR1 LGHNA, CDR2 YSLEER. The CDR3 has 15 residues. V was shortened by 0 bases and J by 6 bases, with 12 bases between the two germline ends. CDR3 region: CASSQEGKGAQPQHF. The CDR3 nucleotides are TGCGCCAGCAGCCAAGAGGGTAAGGGAGCTCAGCCCCAGCATTTT.

This clonotype was picked up a small number of times. The V call is TRBV5-1, the J call TRBJ1-1; 7 bases match TRBD1. V trimming: 0 bases; J trimming: 11 bases; junction bases outside the gene matches: 7. CDR3 length: 13 amino acids. CDR1 SGHRS and CDR2 YFSETQ come from the germline V gene. This chain's CDR3 is CASSLEQGPEAFF. CDR3 in DNA: TGCGCCAGCAGCTTGGAACAGGGGCCGGAGGCTTTCTTT.

V and J are TRBV5-1 and TRBJ2-7; the D gene is possibly TRBD2 (6 bases). Germline CDR1 is SGHRS and CDR2 is YFSETQ. V was pared by 2 bases and J by 6 bases, with 9 bases between. The CDR3 contains 12 residues. Here the CDR3 DNA reads TGCGCCAGCAGCTTAACCGGGAGCGAGCAGTACTTC. This encodes CASSLTGSEQYF.

The CDR3 reads CASSFEAGYETQYF. The CDR3 nucleotides are TGCGCCAGCAGCTTCGAAGCGGGGTATGAGACCCAGTACTTC. The chain has TRBV5-1 and TRBJ2-5; 7 bases align to TRBD2. The CDR3 consists of 14 residues. Trimming cost V 2 bases and J 5 bases; bases outside gene matches: 6. Germline V lookup: CDR1 SGHRS, CDR2 YFSETQ.

The sample holds a few counts of this clonotype. The V gene is TRBV6-2 or TRBV6-3, the J gene TRBJ2-1; possible D gene TRBD1, 5 bases. CDR1 and CDR2 from the germline V gene are MNHEY and SVGEGT. The CDR3 length is 16 residues. The ends were cut back, 0 bases at V and 9 bases at J, with 18 bases in the middle. As DNA, the CDR3 is TGTGCCAGCAGTTACTCGAGTCCGGACATTTGGTTTGAGCAGTTCTTC. Protein product: CASSYSSPDIWFEQFF.

The V call is TRBV6-2 or TRBV6-3, the J call TRBJ2-3; TRBD1 or TRBD2 may be the D gene (5 bases each). The CDR3 loop spans 15 amino acids. V lost 6 bases, J lost 6 bases, and 19 bases lay in between. The germline CDR1 and CDR2 sequences are MNHEY and SVGEGT. The CDR3 loop is CASSPRDGPQDTQYF. CDR3 nucleotides: TGTGCCAGCAGCCCACGGGACGGGCCACAGGATACGCAGTATTTT.

This clonotype was recorded many times. The rearrangement uses TRBV9 and TRBJ2-2; D may be TRBD2 (7 bases). From germline, CDR1 is SGDLS and CDR2 YYNGEE. CDR3 size: 15 residues. Trimming cost V 3 bases and J 3 bases, with 12 bases left between them. The DNA for the CDR3 is TGTGCCAGCAGCGCCGGGGGGCTCGACACCGGGGAGCTGTTTTTT. Protein sequence: CASSAGGLDTGELFF.

The CDR3 DNA sequence: TGTGCCAGCAGCTTTACGACAGGGAACATTCAGTACTTC. Residues: CASSFTTGNIQYF. The chain is built from TRBV7-2 and TRBJ2-4; 7 bases are shared with TRBD1. V lost 3 bases and J lost 7; bases outside the gene matches: 3. CDR1 is SGHTA, CDR2 FQGNSA, per germline. The CDR3 has 13 amino acids.

The rearrangement links TRBV5-4 to TRBJ1-6, with D unresolved. V dropped 4 bases and J dropped 8 bases, with 10 bases sitting between them. Germline V lookup: CDR1 SGHNT, CDR2 YYREEE (reference sequence). The CDR3 contains 13 residues. This CDR3 reads CASSILRHSPLHF. In DNA form, the CDR3 reads TGTGCCAGCAGCATTCTGCGTCATTCACCCCTCCACTTT. Full variable domain (missing parts from reference TRBV5-4 and TRBJ1-6): ETGVTQSPTHLIKTRGQQVTLRCSSQSGHNTVSWYQQALGQGPQFIFQYYREEENGRGNFPPRFSGLQFPNYSSELNVNALELDDSALYLCASSILRHSPLHFGNGTRLTVT.